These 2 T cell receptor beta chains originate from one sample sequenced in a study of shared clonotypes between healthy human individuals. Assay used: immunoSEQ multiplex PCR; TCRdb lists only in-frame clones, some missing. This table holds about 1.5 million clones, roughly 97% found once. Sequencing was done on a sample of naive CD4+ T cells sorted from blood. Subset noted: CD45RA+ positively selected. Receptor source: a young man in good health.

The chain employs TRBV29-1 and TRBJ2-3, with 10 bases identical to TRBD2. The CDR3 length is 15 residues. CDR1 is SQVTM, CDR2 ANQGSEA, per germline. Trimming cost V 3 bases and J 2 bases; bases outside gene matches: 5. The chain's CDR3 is CSVEVLAGVTDTQYF. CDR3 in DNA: TGCAGCGTTGAGGTTCTAGCGGGAGTCACAGATACGCAGTATTTT.

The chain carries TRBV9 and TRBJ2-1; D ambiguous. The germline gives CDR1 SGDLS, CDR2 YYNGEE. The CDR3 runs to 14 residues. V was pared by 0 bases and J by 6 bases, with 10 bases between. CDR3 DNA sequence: TGTGCCAGCAGCGTAGGTGCCAATCCCAATGAGCAGTTCTTC. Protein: CASSVGANPNEQFF.